This TCR beta chain was captured by sequencing in a study of metastatic and nonmetastatic thyroid tumors. Patients were all untreated before their thyroid surgery. This CDR3 is built from 14 residues. V dropped 5 bases and J dropped 4; count of bases not matched to a gene: 8. Germline lookup yields CDR1 SGHRS and CDR2 YFSETQ. With MiXCR, TCRdb reprocessed the PCR reads. The data show roughly 22,000 clones, less than 40% seen once. The chain combines TRBV5-1 with TRBJ2-7; 8 bases match TRBD1. Sequenced: blood. This TCR came from a male donor with papillary thyroid cancer or a benign thyroid nodule (not recorded which). Some clones in this sample may be carry-over from other donors' samples. Written as DNA, the CDR3 is TGCGCCAGCAGGCTAGGACAGGGACGTTACGAGCAGTACTTC. Its translation: CASRLGQGRYEQYF.